This T cell receptor (beta chain) derives from a study of blood T cell repertoires in COVID-19. Across the whole study: Nucleic acid was either cDNA or gDNA, and it came from T cells, B-cell-depleted T cells, or PBMCs.

V lost 4 bases and J lost 3; bases outside the gene matches: 4. The CDR3 is made up of 14 amino acids. Germline lookup yields CDR1 SGDLS and CDR2 YYNGEE. Only in-frame clones appear in the TCRdb table, and some are missing; sequencing was by immunoSEQ multiplex PCR. Found here are fewer than 200,000 clones, over 80% of them singletons; the top ten hold about 8%. Sequencing input: peripheral blood. The V call is TRBV9, the J call TRBJ1-1; 9 nucleotides agree with TRBD1. The sequence was obtained from a woman in her 70s with acute or convalescent COVID-19. CDR3 sequence (DNA): TGTGCCAGCAGCCTACAGGGGGCTGACACTGAAGCTTTCTTT. Its protein is CASSLQGADTEAFF. The full variable domain, with the rest looked up from reference TRBV9 and TRBJ1-1, is DSGVTQTPKHLITATGQRVTLRCSPRSGDLSVYWYQQSLDQGLQFLIQYYNGEERAKGNILERFSAQQFPDLHSELNLSSLELGDSALYFCASSLQGADTEAFFGQGTRLTVV.